This entry is about one T cell receptor (beta chain). The antigen it binds to is not known. No base quality information exists; no much larger clone differs at one position. The label giving this sample's time point can be read as: technical triplicate 3. Libraries from unsorted PBMCs were made from 2 million PBMCs kept in RNAlater at -80 degrees C until RNA extraction. PBMCs were separated from peripheral blood using Ficoll-Hypaque density gradient centrifugation and then cryopreserved in liquid nitrogen. The sample originates from a study of neurological immune-mediated disorders (dated 2019 in TCRdb). Regarding the research as a whole: Peripheral blood TCR-beta repertoires from patients with HTLV-I-associated myelopathy (HAM/TSP), patients with multiple sclerosis, and healthy controls were compared in the study using UMI-based sequencing. Alongside PBMC samples, the set of some 97 TCR-beta libraries contained longitudinal samples, technical triplicates, and paired CD4+ and CD8+ T-cell subsets that had been sorted. Technical triplicate libraries were sequenced to precisely calculate the variability in frequency of each individual clone. The cohort included 60 to 75 subjects: around 15 with HAM/TSP, around 34 with multiple sclerosis, and around 20 healthy controls. Paper-wide results and their limitations: Expanded clones from different subjects shared no identical CDR3 amino acid sequences, which suggests that TCR-beta repertoires were private in all groups. TCR clonal expansion was highest in HAM/TSP patients and lowest in MS patients, with MS patients falling below even healthy controls.

cDNA synthesis used template-switch 5'RACE with a primer carrying a 10-nucleotide random unique molecular identifier tagging each TCR transcript. Every sequencing run covered 15-18 subjects and yielded more than 170 million TCR-beta sequences. The RNeasy kit was used for extraction of total RNA. Using the KAPA Real-time Library Amplification kit, TCR-beta VDJ regions were amplified with primers for the TCR constant region and the 5'RACE anchor. Sample indexes and Illumina adaptors were added in a first PCR, and a second PCR then increased library yield. The roughly 650 bp TCR product was size-selected on a 2% E-gel SizeSelection system after Ampure bead purification. Before pooling, library quality was checked on a Bioanalyzer, concentration was measured with Qubit, and libraries were quantified with the Kapa Library Quantification kit. Libraries were sequenced paired-end 2 x 150 bp on an Illumina HiSeq 2500. To increase sequence diversity, about 24-32% phiX was spiked into each library pool. As for the authors' bioinformatics: Quality-filtered reads were processed with the UMI-based MiGEC pipeline, and over 80% of raw TCR sequences were removed by the MiGEC pipeline during error correction. VDJ genes were aligned to IMGT germline references, and each clonotype was defined by a unique CDR3 amino acid sequence together with V-J genes. Clonal expansion, Shannon diversity, and CDR3 relatedness (CalcPairwiseDistances, ClusterSamples) were evaluated with VDJtools, and phylogenetic trees were built with CLCbio workbench. A clone was classed as expanded if it had 8 or more unique UMIs, a cutoff based on coefficient-of-variation modelling across technical triplicates. TCRdb's own reprocessing of the public reads used fastp at Q25 and MiXCR and kept productive beta chains. Entries are consolidated by CDR3 protein sequence, retaining the most common genes and DNA. The V and J calls reflect TCRdb's pipeline rather than the authors' work. The sample has about 44,000 distinct CDR3 sequences on record, roughly 21% of them singletons. About 4.1% of the sample belongs to the ten largest clones.

From cysteine to phenylalanine, the CDR3 is 18 amino acids long. Only the CDR3 region is kept as DNA, spanning 54 bases read in frame from base 1. From V the trimming removes 4 bases and from J it removes 2 bases, while the gene matches leave 17 bases of the junction unaccounted for. In the germline V gene, CDR1 corresponds to SGHRS and CDR2 to YFSETQ. The source of this sequence is a man between 60 and 75 years old with HTLV-1-associated myelopathy (HAM/TSP). The sequencing input was PBMCs. This receptor chain uses TRBV5-1 and TRBJ2-5, with 7 middle bases fitting TRBD2. The nucleotides are TGCGCCAGCAGCCACCTCGGGGCGGGAGAACCCCCACAAGAGACCCAGTACTTC. It translates to CASSHLGAGEPPQETQYF.